The rows below give T cell receptor beta chains drawn from one sample of a study of T cells in Graves' hyperthyroidism and ophthalmopathy. TCRdb re-called the multiplex PCR reads through MiXCR, storing one row per CDR3 protein. Found here are under 400,000 distinct CDR3 sequences, about 12% of them singletons; the top ten hold 9.2%. Sequenced material: blood. These receptors all stem from a woman under 30 with Graves' hyperthyroidism. Each CDR3 is given without its conserved first and last residue.

TRBJ2-6,TRBV6-1,ASSAISGANVLT
TRBJ2-2,TRBV7-2,ASSFISGRRAGELF
TRBJ2-5,TRBV11-2,ASSRQAGGGQETQY
TRBJ2-2,TRBV10-3,AIMPGIARELF
TRBJ1-1,TRBV19,ASSNTGMNTEAF
TRBJ1-2,TRBV27,ASKAFEGYT
TRBJ2-2,TRBV20-1,RAGGNTGELF
TRBJ2-7,TRBV28,ASSSSRASGGAEQY
TRBJ1-3,TRBV27,ASSLGRSGNTIY
TRBJ2-1,TRBV11-2,ASSSYEWGNEQF
TRBJ1-3,TRBV28,ASSSGDRDDRNTIY
TRBJ1-2,TRBV12-3/TRBV12-4,ASGDREKNYGYT
TRBJ1-6,TRBV7-9,ASSLRRTDYNSPLH
TRBJ2-1,TRBV2,ASSEMASYNEQF
TRBJ2-7,TRBV4-1,ASSQEITSGVGFSYEQY
TRBJ2-1,TRBV20-1,SARKTSGMTNEQF
TRBJ1-1,TRBV11-2,ASSMLNTEAF
TRBJ1-5,TRBV6-1,ASNGQLSNQPQH
TRBJ2-7,TRBV4-1,ASSQAGPQGGLYEQY
TRBJ1-4,TRBV9,ASSAWGQGNEKLF
TRBJ1-3,TRBV28,ASSFVLAAGNTIY
TRBJ1-2,TRBV27,ASSTGSLYGYT
TRBJ1-2,TRBV6-6,ASSYDTGTGFFYGYT
TRBJ2-3,TRBV5-1,ANSLREIRLTDTQY
TRBJ1-5,TRBV30,AWSGVRQPQH
TRBJ1-1,TRBV20-1,SPQMGQGTEAF
TRBJ2-1,TRBV5-8,ASSLAASGGQYYNEQF
TRBJ1-5,TRBV29-1,SVGPGYNQPQH
TRBJ2-1,TRBV11-3,ASSSAQGRSYNEQF
TRBJ2-1,TRBV27,ASSTLAGSYNEQF
TRBJ2-5,TRBV3-1,ASSQDVRGEETQY
TRBJ1-4,TRBV28,ARSSVTYRESEKLF
TRBJ2-3,TRBV20-1,SARPAGRSDTQY
TRBJ2-1,TRBV5-1,ASSLEPGVYNEQF
TRBJ1-5,TRBV20-1,SAREGGSNQPQH
TRBJ2-7,TRBV7-2,ASSLSALGGSYEQY
TRBJ2-1,TRBV7-9,ASSPSPTSGGTYNEQF
TRBJ1-1,TRBV11-2,ASSLQDTEAF
TRBJ2-5,TRBV29-1,SVEWEGWGQETQY
TRBJ2-5,TRBV27,ASSPTTVPETQY
TRBJ1-5,TRBV6-5,ASSYSSPRVNQPQH
TRBJ1-5,TRBV4-1,ASRQQGSVQPQH
TRBJ2-3,TRBV27,ASSSQGAADTQY
TRBJ2-7,TRBV10-3,AITGENHEQY
TRBJ1-3,TRBV27,ASSPTWTGVGNTIY
TRBJ1-2,TRBV20-1,SARAGGRDYGYT
TRBJ1-2,TRBV27,ASSATVDYGYT
TRBJ1-3,TRBV6-6,ASTPTGNTIY
TRBJ2-3,TRBV28,ASPPPSAVWTDTQY
TRBJ1-1,TRBV5-4,ASSVGQGSLNTEAF
TRBJ2-3,TRBV19,ASSEASGSTISDTQY
TRBJ2-2,TRBV11-2,ASSTPGQLF